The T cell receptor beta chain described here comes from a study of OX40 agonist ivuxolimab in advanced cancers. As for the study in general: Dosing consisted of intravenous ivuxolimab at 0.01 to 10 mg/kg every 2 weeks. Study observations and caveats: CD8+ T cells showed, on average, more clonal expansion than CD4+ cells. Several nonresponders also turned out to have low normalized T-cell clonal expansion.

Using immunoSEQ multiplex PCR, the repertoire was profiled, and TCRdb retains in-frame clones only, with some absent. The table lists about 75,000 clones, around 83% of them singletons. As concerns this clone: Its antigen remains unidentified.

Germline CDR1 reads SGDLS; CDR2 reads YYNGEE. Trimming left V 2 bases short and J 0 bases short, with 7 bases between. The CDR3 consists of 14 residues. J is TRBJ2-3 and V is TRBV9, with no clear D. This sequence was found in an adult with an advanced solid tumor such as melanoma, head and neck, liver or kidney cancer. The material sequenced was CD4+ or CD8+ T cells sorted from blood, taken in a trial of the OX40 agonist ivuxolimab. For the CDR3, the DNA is TGTGCCAGCAGCGTTCGAGACAGCACAGATACGCAGTATTTT. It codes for CASSVRDSTDTQYF. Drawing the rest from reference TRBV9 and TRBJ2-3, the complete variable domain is DSGVTQTPKHLITATGQRVTLRCSPRSGDLSVYWYQQSLDQGLQFLIQYYNGEERAKGNILERFSAQQFPDLHSELNLSSLELGDSALYFCASSVRDSTDTQYFGPGTRLTVL.